This T cell receptor (beta chain) was identified during a study of CD4 and CD8 cells across lung adenocarcinoma regions. In TCRdb, the PCR reads were re-called with MiXCR into one record per CDR3 protein. The sample includes approximately 18,000 distinct CDR3 sequences, around 53% of them seen just once. About this clonotype itself: An end of the junction does not agree with germline; a read error may underlie this.

Localized lung adenocarcinoma, a non-small cell lung cancer, affected the donors. The germline CDR1 and CDR2 sequences are MNHEY and SMNVEV (reference sequence). CDR3 length equals 15 residues. Specimen: CD8+ T cells from the center of a lung tumor. The TCR originated in a female donor with lung adenocarcinoma. The CD4 and CD8 labels of this study may be unreliable. This chain links TRBV27 with TRBJ2-5; D assignment may be TRBD1 or TRBD2 (6 bases each). In DNA, the CDR3 is TGTGCCGGGGGGCTGCGGGGCCGACTCACAGAGACGCAGTACTTC. Protein product: CAGGLRGRLTETQYF.